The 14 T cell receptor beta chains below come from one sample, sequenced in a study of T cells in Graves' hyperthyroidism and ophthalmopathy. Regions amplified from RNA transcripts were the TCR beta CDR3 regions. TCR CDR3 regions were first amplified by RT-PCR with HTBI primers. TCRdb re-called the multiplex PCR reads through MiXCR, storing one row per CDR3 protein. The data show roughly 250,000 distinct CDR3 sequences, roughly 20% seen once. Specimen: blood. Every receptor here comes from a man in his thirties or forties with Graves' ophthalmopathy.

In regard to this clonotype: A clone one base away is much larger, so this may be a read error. CDR3 DNA: TGTGCCTGGAGGGCCCTACGGGGGGCGGGCACTGAAGCTTTCTTT. It is translated as CAWRALRGAGTEAFF. The V call is TRBV30, the J call TRBJ1-1, with D possibly being TRBD1 (6 bases). Per germline, CDR1 GTSNPN and CDR2 SVGIG (reference sequence). The CDR3 contains 15 residues. The V end lost 3 bases, the J end lost 4 bases, and 18 bases lay between the germline ends. Based on the CDR3 plus reference TRBV30 and TRBJ1-1, the full variable domain is SQTIHQWPATLVQPVGSPLSLECTVEGTSNPNLYWYRQAAGRGLQLLFYSVGIGQISSEVPQNLSASRPQDRQFILSSKKLLLSDSGFYLCAWRALRGAGTEAFFGQGTRLTVV.

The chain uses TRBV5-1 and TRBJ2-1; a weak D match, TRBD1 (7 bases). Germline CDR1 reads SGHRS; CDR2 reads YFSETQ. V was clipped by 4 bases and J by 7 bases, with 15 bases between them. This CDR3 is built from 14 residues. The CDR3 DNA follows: TGCGCCAGCAGCCCGGGGGACAGACCTAATGAGCAGTTCTTC. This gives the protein CASSPGDRPNEQFF.

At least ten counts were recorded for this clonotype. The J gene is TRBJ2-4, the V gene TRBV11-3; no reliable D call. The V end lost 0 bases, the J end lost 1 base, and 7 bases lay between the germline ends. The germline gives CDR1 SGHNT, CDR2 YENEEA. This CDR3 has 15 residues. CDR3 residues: CASSLESVAKNIQYF. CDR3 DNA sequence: TGTGCCAGCAGCTTAGAGAGCGTGGCCAAAAACATTCAGTACTTC. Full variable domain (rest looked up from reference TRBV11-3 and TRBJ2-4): EAGVVQSPRYKIIEKKQPVAFWCNPISGHNTLYWYLQNLGQGPELLIRYENEEAVDDSQLPKDRFSAERLKGVDSTLKIQPAELGDSAVYLCASSLESVAKNIQYFGAGTRLSVL.

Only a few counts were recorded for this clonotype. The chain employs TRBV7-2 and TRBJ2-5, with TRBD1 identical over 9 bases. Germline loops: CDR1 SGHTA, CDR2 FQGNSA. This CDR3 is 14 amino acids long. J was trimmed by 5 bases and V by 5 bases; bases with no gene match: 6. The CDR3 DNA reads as TGTGCCAGCAGCGTGGACAGGGGCTGGGAGACCCAGTACTTC. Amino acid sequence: CASSVDRGWETQYF.

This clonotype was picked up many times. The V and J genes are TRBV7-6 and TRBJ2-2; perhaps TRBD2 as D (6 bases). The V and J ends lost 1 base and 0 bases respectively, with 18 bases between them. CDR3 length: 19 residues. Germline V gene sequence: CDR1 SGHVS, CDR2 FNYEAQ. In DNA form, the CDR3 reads TGTGCCAGCAGCTTAGAGATCCCCTCCGGGACTTCGAACACCGGGGAGCTGTTTTTT. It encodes CASSLEIPSGTSNTGELFF.

DNA for the CDR3: TGTGCCAGCAGTGAAGCGGCGGGAGCGAACACCGGGGAGCTGTTTTTT. It codes for CASSEAAGANTGELFF. The genes are TRBV6-1 and TRBJ2-2, with 7 bases matching TRBD2. Looked up from germline, CDR1 is MNHNS and CDR2 is SASEGT. The V and J ends lost 0 bases and 0 bases, in that order; junction bases with no gene match: 1. There are 16 residues in the CDR3.

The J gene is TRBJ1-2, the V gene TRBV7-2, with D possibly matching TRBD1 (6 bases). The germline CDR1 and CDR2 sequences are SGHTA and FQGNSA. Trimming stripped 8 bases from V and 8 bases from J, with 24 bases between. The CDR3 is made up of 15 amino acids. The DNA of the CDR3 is TGTGCCAGCGGCCCCTATCTTCAGGGGACGGGAGGCTACACCTTC. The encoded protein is CASGPYLQGTGGYTF.

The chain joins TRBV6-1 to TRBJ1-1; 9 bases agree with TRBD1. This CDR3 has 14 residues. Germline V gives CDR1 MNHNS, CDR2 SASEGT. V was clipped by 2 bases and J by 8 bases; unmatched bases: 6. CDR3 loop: CASSESQGAGEAFF. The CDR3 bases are TGTGCCAGCAGTGAATCACAGGGGGCCGGCGAAGCTTTCTTT.

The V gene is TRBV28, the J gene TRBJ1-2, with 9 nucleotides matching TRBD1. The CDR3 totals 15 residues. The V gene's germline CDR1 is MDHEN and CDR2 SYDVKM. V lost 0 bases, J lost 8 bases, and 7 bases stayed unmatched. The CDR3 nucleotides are TGTGCCAGCAGTTTATGGAGGACAGGGGAAGAAGGCTACACCTTC. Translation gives CASSLWRTGEEGYTF.

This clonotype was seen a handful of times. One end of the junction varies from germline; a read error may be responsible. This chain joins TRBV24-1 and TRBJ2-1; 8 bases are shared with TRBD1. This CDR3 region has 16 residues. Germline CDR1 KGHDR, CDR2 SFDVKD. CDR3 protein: CATSEEGQGTYNEQLF. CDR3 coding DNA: TGTGCCACCAGTGAGGAAGGACAGGGAACCTACAATGAGCAGCTCTTC.

CDR3 coding DNA: TGTGCCACCAACCAGGGAACCTGGGGAGAGCAGTACTTC. This encodes CATNQGTWGEQYF. The J gene is TRBJ2-7, the V gene TRBV2, with TRBD1 as a possible D gene (5 bases). The CDR3 contains 13 residues. Trimming left V 10 bases short and J 7 bases short, with 20 bases between. Germline CDR1 reads SNHLY; CDR2 reads FYNNEI. Together with reference TRBV2 and TRBJ2-7, the CDR3 gives the full variable domain: EPEVTQTPSHQVTQMGQEVILRCVPISNHLYFYWYRQILGQKVEFLVSFYNNEISEKSEIFDDQFSVERPDGSNFTLKIRSTKLEDSAMYFCATNQGTWGEQYFGPGTRLTVT.

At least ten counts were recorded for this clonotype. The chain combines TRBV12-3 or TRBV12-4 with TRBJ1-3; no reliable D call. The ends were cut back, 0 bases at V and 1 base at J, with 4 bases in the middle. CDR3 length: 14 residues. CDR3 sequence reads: CASSLAYSGNTIYF. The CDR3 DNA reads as TGTGCCAGCAGTTTAGCATATTCTGGAAACACCATATATTTT.

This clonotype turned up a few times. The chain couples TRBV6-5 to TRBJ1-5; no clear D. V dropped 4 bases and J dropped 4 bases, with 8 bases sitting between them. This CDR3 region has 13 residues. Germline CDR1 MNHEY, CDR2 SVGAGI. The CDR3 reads CASSSSKNQPQHF. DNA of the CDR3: TGTGCCAGCAGTTCCTCCAAGAATCAGCCCCAGCATTTT.

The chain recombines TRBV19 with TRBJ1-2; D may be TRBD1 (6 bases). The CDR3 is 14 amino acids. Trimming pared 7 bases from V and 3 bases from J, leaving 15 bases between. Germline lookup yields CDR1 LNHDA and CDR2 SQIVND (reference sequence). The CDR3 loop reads CASTRGERDYGYTF. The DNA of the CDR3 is TGTGCCAGTACTAGGGGGGAGAGGGACTATGGCTACACCTTC.